The next 27 T cell receptor beta chains were all read from a single sample in a study of radiotherapy plus CTLA-4 blockade in lung cancer. Assay used: immunoSEQ multiplex PCR; TCRdb lists only in-frame clones, some missing. The sample includes tens of thousands of clones, around three quarters of them seen just once. Sequenced material: peripheral blood, taken from a patient treated with radiotherapy plus ipilimumab. The receptors shown here come from a human donor with non-small cell lung cancer that progressed on radiotherapy plus ipilimumab.

The rearrangement uses TRBV28 and TRBJ1-1; 7 bases fit TRBD1. Trimming took 4 bases from V and 0 from J; bases not matched to a gene: 17. Germline CDR1 and CDR2: MDHEN and SYDVKM. This CDR3 region has 19 residues. DNA of the CDR3: TGTGCCAGCAGTTCACCCCTCGGGACAGCTTCGTCCATGAACACTGAAGCTTTCTTT. It encodes CASSSPLGTASSMNTEAFF.

The CDR3 spells CASSFGQGNTEAFF. In DNA, the CDR3 is TGTGCCAGCAGCTTCGGACAGGGGAACACTGAAGCTTTCTTT. The V and J genes are TRBV5-4 and TRBJ1-1; the match to TRBD1 covers 8 bases. The junction had 1 base not matched to a gene; V was cut back by 2 bases and J by 1 base. CDR3 size: 14 residues. Germline V CDR1 and CDR2: SGHNT, YYREEE (reference sequence).

The chain uses TRBV5-6 and TRBJ2-2; 10 nucleotides line up with TRBD1. The CDR3 extends over 15 amino acids. V dropped 6 bases and J dropped 6; count of bases not matched to a gene: 8. Germline assignment: CDR1 SGHDT and CDR2 YYEEEE. In nucleotides, the CDR3 is TGTGCCAGCACTTCGACGGGACAGGGGCCCGGGGAGCTGTTTTTT. Encoded protein: CASTSTGQGPGELFF.

V is TRBV6-5 and J is TRBJ1-5, with D unclear. CDR3 size: 15 residues. Looked up from germline, CDR1 is MNHEY and CDR2 is SVGAGI. V dropped 6 bases and J dropped 0 bases, with 12 bases sitting between them. This CDR3 is CASRGRADSNQPQHF. CDR3 in DNA: TGTGCCAGCAGGGGGAGGGCCGATAGCAATCAGCCCCAGCATTTT.

The V gene is TRBV28, the J gene TRBJ1-2; the match to TRBD1 covers 11 bases. V was clipped by 5 bases and J by 7 bases; unmatched bases: 9. Germline V CDR1 and CDR2: MDHEN, SYDVKM. The CDR3 contains 15 residues. The CDR3 is CASSPLDRGPVGYTF. CDR3 sequence (DNA): TGTGCCAGCAGTCCTCTGGACAGGGGGCCGGTTGGCTACACCTTC.

This chain uses TRBV5-5 with TRBJ2-7; D is ambiguous. Trimming stripped 0 bases from V and 2 bases from J, with 9 bases between. CDR3 length equals 14 residues. Germline CDR1 is SGHKS and CDR2 is YYEKEE (reference sequence). The CDR3 DNA reads TGTGCCAGCAGCTTGGCCGGCGGCCCCTACGAGCAGTACTTC. Translation gives CASSLAGGPYEQYF. Complete variable domain (other parts from reference TRBV5-5 and TRBJ2-7): DAGVTQSPTHLIKTRGQQVTLRCSPISGHKSVSWYQQVLGQGPQFIFQYYEKEERGRGNFPDRFSARQFPNYSSELNVNALLLGDSALYLCASSLAGGPYEQYFGPGTRLTVT.

The chain carries TRBV7-9 and TRBJ1-5, with 8 bases that match TRBD1. This CDR3 spans 15 amino acids. V lost 1 base to trimming and J lost 6 bases; unmatched junction nucleotides: 5. Germline V gene lookup returns CDR1 SEHNR and CDR2 FQNEAQ (reference sequence). This CDR3 reads CASSLVRQGIQPQHF. The CDR3 DNA is TGTGCCAGCAGCTTAGTTCGACAGGGGATTCAGCCCCAGCATTTT.

J is TRBJ2-5 and V is TRBV7-9; 7 nucleotides align to TRBD1. Germline V gene lookup returns CDR1 SEHNR and CDR2 FQNEAQ (reference sequence). The CDR3 totals 16 residues. V lost 5 bases, J lost 1 base, and 10 bases stayed unmatched. In nucleotides, the CDR3 is TGTGCCAGCAGCCCATTAGGGGGCGCGGGCCAAGAGACCCAGTACTTC. It codes for CASSPLGGAGQETQYF. Full variable domain (missing parts from reference TRBV7-9 and TRBJ2-5): DTGVSQNPRHKITKRGQNVTFRCDPISEHNRLYWYRQTLGQGPEFLTYFQNEAQLEKSRLLSDRFSAERPKGSFSTLEIQRTEQGDSAMYLCASSPLGGAGQETQYFGPGTRLLVL.

This chain uses TRBV29-1 with TRBJ2-7; D might be TRBD1 or TRBD2, each matching 5 bases. The CDR3 is 14 residues long. Trimming pared 2 bases from V and 1 base from J, leaving 12 bases between. Germline V gives CDR1 SQVTM, CDR2 ANQGSEA. The CDR3 region has the DNA TGCAGCGTTGAATGGCCGGGACGGTCCTACGAGCAGTACTTC. Its protein product is CSVEWPGRSYEQYF.

This chain joins TRBV7-2 and TRBJ2-5, with D perhaps matching TRBD1 or TRBD2 (5 bases each). Looked up from germline, CDR1 is SGHTA and CDR2 is FQGNSA. This CDR3 comprises 12 residues. Trimming removed 5 bases from V and 7 bases from J, with 11 bases in between. The CDR3 here is CASSPRGGTQYF. The DNA of the CDR3 is TGTGCCAGCAGCCCCCGGGGCGGGACCCAGTACTTC.

The V call is TRBV6-5, the J call TRBJ2-7; 7 nucleotides line up with TRBD1. V gave up 5 bases and J gave up 4 bases; unmatched junction bases: 11. This CDR3 comprises 15 residues. Germline V lookup: CDR1 MNHEY, CDR2 SVGAGI. CDR3 nucleotide sequence: TGTGCCAGCAGTCGACCTTCGACAGGGATTTACGAGCAGTACTTC. This sequence encodes CASSRPSTGIYEQYF.

The chain has TRBV28 and TRBJ1-4; unclear D gene. This CDR3 contains 11 residues. CDR1 MDHEN and CDR2 SYDVKM come from the germline V gene. V lost 3 bases to trimming and J lost 7 bases, with 3 bases between them. Written as DNA, the CDR3 is TGTGCCAGCAGTTTGGGTGAAAAACTGTTTTTT. Protein sequence: CASSLGEKLFF. The full variable domain, its missing parts supplied by reference TRBV28 and TRBJ1-4, is DVKVTQSSRYLVKRTGEKVFLECVQDMDHENMFWYRQDPGLGLRLIYFSYDVKMKEKGDIPEGYSVSREKKERFSLILESASTNQTSMYLCASSLGEKLFFGSGTQLSVL.

This clone was seen only once. This sequence joins TRBV4-3 and TRBJ1-2, with no clear D. Trimming took off 4 bases at V and 7 bases at J, with 16 bases between the two ends. The CDR3 sequence is 14 residues long. The germline gives CDR1 LGHNA, CDR2 YSLEER. The CDR3 bases are TGCGCCAGCAGCCCGGACCCACGACACCCTGGCTACACCTTC. It yields the protein CASSPDPRHPGYTF.

The V and J genes are TRBV10-3 and TRBJ2-3; D uncertain. V was pared by 4 bases and J by 4 bases, with 9 bases between. This CDR3 is built from 13 residues. Germline CDR1 is ENHRY and CDR2 is SYGVKD. CDR3 nucleotide sequence: TGTGCCATCAGTGGACGGTTGTCAGATACGCAGTATTTT. This translates into CAISGRLSDTQYF.

The chain has TRBV2 and TRBJ2-7; 7 nucleotides line up with TRBD1. The CDR3 runs 14 residues. Trimming at V came to 4 bases and at J to 3 bases, leaving 6 bases not matched to a gene. Germline V gene lookup returns CDR1 SNHLY and CDR2 FYNNEI. CDR3 nucleotide sequence: TGTGCCAGCAGTGTGGACAGGAGTTTCTACGAGCAGTACTTC. Translating it yields CASSVDRSFYEQYF.

A few counts support this clone. The chain recombines TRBV6-1 with TRBJ1-4, with TRBD1 as a possible D gene (5 bases). Trimming stripped 2 bases from V and 8 bases from J, with 15 bases between. Per germline, CDR1 MNHNS and CDR2 SASEGT. The CDR3 is 15 amino acids. In DNA, the CDR3 is TGTGCCAGCAGTGAATTTGGCAGGGTGGGGGAAAAACTGTTTTTT. Amino acids: CASSEFGRVGEKLFF.

This chain connects TRBV7-8 to TRBJ1-4; tentatively, D is TRBD1 (5 bases). V lost 5 bases, J lost 8 bases, and 12 bases lay in between. This CDR3 is 13 amino acids long. Per the germline V gene, CDR1 is SGHVS and CDR2 is FQNEAQ. The CDR3 sequence: CASSQDTGEKLFF. CDR3 coding DNA: TGTGCCAGCAGCCAGGACACGGGCGAAAAACTGTTTTTT.

This chain uses TRBV14 with TRBJ2-1, with D tentatively TRBD2 (6 bases). V was cut by 3 bases and J by 8 bases, with 8 bases left in between. Per germline, CDR1 SGHDN and CDR2 FVKESK. This CDR3 contains 12 residues. CDR3 nucleotide sequence: TGTGCCAGCAGCCAGGGGAGGTATGAGCAGTTCTTC. Translated, it gives CASSQGRYEQFF. Drawing the rest from reference TRBV14 and TRBJ2-1, the complete variable domain is EAGVTQFPSHSVIEKGQTVTLRCDPISGHDNLYWYRRVMGKEIKFLLHFVKESKQDESGMPNNRFLAERTGGTYSTLKVQPAELEDSGVYFCASSQGRYEQFFGPGTRLTVL.

The chain joins TRBV9 to TRBJ2-5; TRBD2 might be the D (6 bases). Trimming took 0 bases from V and 0 from J, leaving 9 bases between them. The germline gives CDR1 SGDLS, CDR2 YYNGEE. This CDR3 is built from 15 residues. The CDR3 DNA reads as TGTGCCAGCAGCGTAGGGACTATATACCAAGAGACCCAGTACTTC. It encodes CASSVGTIYQETQYF.

The genes are TRBV2 and TRBJ1-5; 9 bases line up with TRBD1. CDR1 and CDR2 from the germline V gene are SNHLY and FYNNEI. After removal of 7 bases from V and 5 bases from J, the junction contained 3 bases not matched to a gene. CDR3 length equals 13 residues. The DNA of the CDR3 is TGTGCCAGCAAAGACAGGGGGGATCAGCCCCAGCATTTT. This sequence encodes CASKDRGDQPQHF.

CDR3 nucleotides: TGTGCCAGCAGAGGGGACAATATAAAGCAGTACTTC. This sequence encodes CASRGDNIKQYF. The V call is TRBV7-2, the J call TRBJ2-7; weak D call: TRBD1 (6 bases). Trimming removed 6 bases from V and 8 bases from J, with 14 bases in between. From germline, CDR1 is SGHTA and CDR2 FQGNSA. This CDR3 comprises 12 residues.

This chain uses TRBV4-2 with TRBJ1-1, with D uncertain. This CDR3 contains 15 residues. V was trimmed by 0 bases and J by 3 bases, leaving 11 bases between them. Germline V gene lookup returns CDR1 LGHNA and CDR2 YNFKEQ. CDR3 nucleotides: TGTGCCAGCAGCCAAGAGGGGTATGGGGACACTGAAGCTTTCTTT. Its protein is CASSQEGYGDTEAFF.

This rearrangement joins TRBV4-2 to TRBJ1-2; D is uncertain. There are 15 residues in the CDR3. Germline lookup yields CDR1 LGHNA and CDR2 YNFKEQ. With 4 bases removed from V and 3 bases from J, the gap between germline ends came to 15 bases. The CDR3 DNA is TGTGCCAGCAGCCCCGAGGGCGCGACGGACTATGGCTACACCTTC. This encodes CASSPEGATDYGYTF.

This clone was counted between two and nine times. This CDR3 is CASSSRVRGYTF. Written as DNA, the CDR3 is TGTGCCAGCAGTTCCAGGGTGAGAGGCTACACCTTC. The J gene is TRBJ1-2, the V gene TRBV28; tentatively, D is TRBD1 (5 bases). Trimming pared 4 bases from V and 8 bases from J, leaving 11 bases between. Germline CDR1 MDHEN, CDR2 SYDVKM. The CDR3 runs 12 residues.

The J gene is TRBJ2-3, the V gene TRBV28; 8 nucleotides agree with TRBD1. Germline-derived CDR1 and CDR2 are MDHEN and SYDVKM. Germline trimming cut 6 bases from V and 3 bases from J; bases unmatched to any gene: 5. The CDR3 totals 14 residues. This chain's CDR3 is CASRSGGRTDTQYF. The CDR3 coding sequence is TGTGCCAGCAGGTCAGGGGGCAGGACAGATACGCAGTATTTT.

This rearrangement joins TRBV7-9 to TRBJ2-2, with a weak D call TRBD1 (6 bases). This CDR3 has 14 residues. V lost 7 bases and J 4 bases, leaving 13 bases between the germline ends. CDR1 and CDR2 from the germline V gene are SEHNR and FQNEAQ (reference sequence). Written as DNA, the CDR3 is TGTGCCAGCACGAACAGGGACGGCACCGGGGAGCTGTTTTTT. This encodes CASTNRDGTGELFF.

This chain connects TRBV28 to TRBJ1-5, with 8 nucleotides matching TRBD1. CDR3 size: 15 residues. After removal of 7 bases from V and 6 bases from J, the junction contained 11 bases not matched to a gene. Germline V lookup: CDR1 MDHEN, CDR2 SYDVKM. CDR3 protein: CASTQDREGSQPQHF. DNA for the CDR3: TGTGCCAGCACTCAGGACAGGGAAGGGAGTCAGCCCCAGCATTTT.